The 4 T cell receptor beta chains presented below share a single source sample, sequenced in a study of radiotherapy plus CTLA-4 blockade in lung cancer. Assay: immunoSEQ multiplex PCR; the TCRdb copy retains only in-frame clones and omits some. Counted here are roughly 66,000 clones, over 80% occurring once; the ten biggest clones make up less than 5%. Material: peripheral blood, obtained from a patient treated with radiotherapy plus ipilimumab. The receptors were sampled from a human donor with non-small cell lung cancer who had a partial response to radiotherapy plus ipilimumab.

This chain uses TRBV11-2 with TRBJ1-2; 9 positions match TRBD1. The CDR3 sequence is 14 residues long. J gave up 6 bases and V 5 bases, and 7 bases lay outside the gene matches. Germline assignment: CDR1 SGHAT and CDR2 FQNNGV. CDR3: CASSRDRGKDGYTF. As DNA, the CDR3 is TGTGCCAGCAGCCGAGACAGGGGGAAAGATGGCTACACCTTC.

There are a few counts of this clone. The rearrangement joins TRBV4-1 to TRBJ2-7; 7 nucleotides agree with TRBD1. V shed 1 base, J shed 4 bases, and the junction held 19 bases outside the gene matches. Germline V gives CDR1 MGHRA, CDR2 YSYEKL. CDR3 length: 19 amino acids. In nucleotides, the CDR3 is TGCGCCAGCAGCCAAGGGTACAGGGGTCGGGGCGCTGAAAGATACGAGCAGTACTTC. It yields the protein CASSQGYRGRGAERYEQYF.

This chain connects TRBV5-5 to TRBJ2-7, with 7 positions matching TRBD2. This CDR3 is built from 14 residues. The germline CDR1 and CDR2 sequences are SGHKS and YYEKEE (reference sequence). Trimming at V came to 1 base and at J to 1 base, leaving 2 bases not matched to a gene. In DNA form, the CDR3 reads TGTGCCAGCAGCTTGAGGGACTATTCCTACGAGCAGTACTTC. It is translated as CASSLRDYSYEQYF.

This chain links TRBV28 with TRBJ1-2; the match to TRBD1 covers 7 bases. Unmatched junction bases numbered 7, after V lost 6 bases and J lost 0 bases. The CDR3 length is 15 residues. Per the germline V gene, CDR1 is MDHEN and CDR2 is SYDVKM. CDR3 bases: TGTGCCAGCAGCCCAGGGACAGTCGCTAACTATGGCTACACCTTC. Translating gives CASSPGTVANYGYTF.